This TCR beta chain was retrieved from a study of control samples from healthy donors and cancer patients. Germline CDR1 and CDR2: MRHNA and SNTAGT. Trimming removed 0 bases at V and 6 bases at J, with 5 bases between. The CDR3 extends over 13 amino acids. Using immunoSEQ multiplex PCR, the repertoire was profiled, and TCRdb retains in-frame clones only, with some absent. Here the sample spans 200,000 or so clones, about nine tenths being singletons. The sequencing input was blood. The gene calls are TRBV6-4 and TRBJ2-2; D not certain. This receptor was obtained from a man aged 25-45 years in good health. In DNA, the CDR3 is TGTGCCAGCAGTGACTCGACCTCCGGGGAGCTGTTTTTT. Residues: CASSDSTSGELFF.